This T cell receptor (beta chain) was captured by sequencing in a study of cytomegalovirus exposure and HLA in healthy donors. The protocol was immunoSEQ multiplex PCR, while the TCRdb copy is restricted to in-frame clones and leaves out a portion. This table has roughly 56,000 clones, just under 95% appearing once. V was pared by 5 bases and J by 6 bases, with 14 bases between. CDR3 length: 14 amino acids. Germline V gene data show CDR1 as SGHTA and CDR2 as FQGNSA. This clone appeared a few times. Source material: PBMCs. The chain employs TRBV7-2 and TRBJ1-5; possible D gene TRBD1, 6 bases. The TCR comes from a man younger than 35 in good health and CMV-seronegative. The CDR3 loop is CASSITGTGQPQHF. Here the CDR3 DNA reads TGTGCCAGCAGCATAACAGGGACGGGTCAGCCCCAGCATTTT.